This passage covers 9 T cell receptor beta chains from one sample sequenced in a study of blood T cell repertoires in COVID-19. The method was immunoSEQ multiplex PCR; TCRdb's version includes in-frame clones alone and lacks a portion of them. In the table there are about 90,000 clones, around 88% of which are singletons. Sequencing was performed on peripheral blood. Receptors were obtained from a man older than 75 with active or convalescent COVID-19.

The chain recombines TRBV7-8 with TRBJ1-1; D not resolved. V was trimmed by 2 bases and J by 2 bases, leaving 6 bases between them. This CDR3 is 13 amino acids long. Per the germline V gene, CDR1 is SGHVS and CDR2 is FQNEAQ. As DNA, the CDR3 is TGTGCCAGCAGCTTACCCAGAAACACTGAAGCTTTCTTT. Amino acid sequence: CASSLPRNTEAFF.

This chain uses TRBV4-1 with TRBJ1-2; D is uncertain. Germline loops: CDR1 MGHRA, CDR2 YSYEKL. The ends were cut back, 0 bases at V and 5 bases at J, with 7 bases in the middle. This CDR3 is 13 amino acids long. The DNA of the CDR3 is TGCGCCAGCAGCCAAGAACACGGGTATGGCTACACCTTC. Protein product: CASSQEHGYGYTF.

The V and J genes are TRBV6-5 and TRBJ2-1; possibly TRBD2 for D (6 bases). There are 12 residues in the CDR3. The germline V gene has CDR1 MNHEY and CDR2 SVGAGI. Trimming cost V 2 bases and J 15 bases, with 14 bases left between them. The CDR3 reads CASSYIGGQGFF. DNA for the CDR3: TGTGCCAGCAGTTACATCGGGGGTCAGGGGTTCTTC.

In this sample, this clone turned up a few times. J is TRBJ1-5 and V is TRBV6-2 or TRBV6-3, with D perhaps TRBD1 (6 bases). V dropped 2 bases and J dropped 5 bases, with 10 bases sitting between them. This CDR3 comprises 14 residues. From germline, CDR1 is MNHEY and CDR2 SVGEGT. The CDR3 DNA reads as TGTGCCAGCAGTTACCACAGGGCCGATCAGCCCCAGCATTTT. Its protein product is CASSYHRADQPQHF.

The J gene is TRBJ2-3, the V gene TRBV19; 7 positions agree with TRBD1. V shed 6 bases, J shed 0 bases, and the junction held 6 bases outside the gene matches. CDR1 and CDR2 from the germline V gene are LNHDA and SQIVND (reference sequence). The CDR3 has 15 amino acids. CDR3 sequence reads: CASRLGTASTDTQYF. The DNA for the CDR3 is TGTGCCAGTAGGTTGGGGACAGCTAGCACAGATACGCAGTATTTT.

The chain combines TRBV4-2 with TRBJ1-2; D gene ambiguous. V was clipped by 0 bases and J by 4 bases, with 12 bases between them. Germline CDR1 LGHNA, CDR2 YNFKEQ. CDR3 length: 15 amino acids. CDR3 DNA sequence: TGTGCCAGCAGCCAAGATATTTTCCTAGGCTATGGCTACACCTTC. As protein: CASSQDIFLGYGYTF.

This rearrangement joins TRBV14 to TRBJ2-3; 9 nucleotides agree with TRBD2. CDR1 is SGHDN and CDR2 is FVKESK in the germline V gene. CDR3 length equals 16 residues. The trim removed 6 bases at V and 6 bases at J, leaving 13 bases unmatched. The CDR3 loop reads CASRETSGATRDTQYF. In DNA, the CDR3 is TGTGCCAGCAGGGAGACTAGCGGTGCCACCCGGGATACGCAGTATTTT. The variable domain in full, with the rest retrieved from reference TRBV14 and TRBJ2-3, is EAGVTQFPSHSVIEKGQTVTLRCDPISGHDNLYWYRRVMGKEIKFLLHFVKESKQDESGMPNNRFLAERTGGTYSTLKVQPAELEDSGVYFCASRETSGATRDTQYFGPGTRLTVL.

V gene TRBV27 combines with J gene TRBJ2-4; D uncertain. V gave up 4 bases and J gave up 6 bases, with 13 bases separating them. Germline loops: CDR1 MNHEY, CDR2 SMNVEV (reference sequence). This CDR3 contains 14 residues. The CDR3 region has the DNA TGTGCCAGCAGTTCCTCAGGTTCTGGAAACATTCAGTACTTC. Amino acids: CASSSSGSGNIQYF.

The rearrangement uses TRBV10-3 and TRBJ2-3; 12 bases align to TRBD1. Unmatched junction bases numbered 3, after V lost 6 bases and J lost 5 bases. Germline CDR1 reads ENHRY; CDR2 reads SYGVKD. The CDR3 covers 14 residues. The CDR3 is CAIRGDRGQDTQYF. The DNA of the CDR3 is TGTGCCATCAGGGGGGACAGGGGGCAAGATACGCAGTATTTT.